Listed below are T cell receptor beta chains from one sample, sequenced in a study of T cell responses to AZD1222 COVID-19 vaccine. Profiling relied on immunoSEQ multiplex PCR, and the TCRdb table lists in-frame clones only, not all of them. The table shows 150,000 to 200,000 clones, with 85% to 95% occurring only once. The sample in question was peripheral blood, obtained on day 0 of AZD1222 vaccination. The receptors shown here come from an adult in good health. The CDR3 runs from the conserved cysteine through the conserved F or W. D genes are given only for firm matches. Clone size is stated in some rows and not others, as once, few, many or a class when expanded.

CAISESEGARGYTF | TGTGCCATCAGTGAGTCAGAGGGCGCCAGAGGCTACACCTTC | NA | TRBV10-3 | NA | TRBJ1-2
CASSSLRSNQPQHF | TGTGCCAGCAGCTCCCTGCGGAGCAATCAGCCCCAGCATTTT | once | TRBV6-6 | NA | TRBJ1-5
CASSINGAGRGGTEAFF | TGTGCCAGCAGCATCAACGGGGCAGGCCGTGGCGGCACTGAAGCTTTCTTT | NA | TRBV3-1/TRBV3-2 | NA | TRBJ1-1
CASSIENTEAFF | TGTGCCAGTAGTATAGAGAACACTGAAGCTTTCTTT | NA | TRBV19 | NA | TRBJ1-1
CASSLQLAYQETQYF | TGCGCCAGCAGCTTGCAACTGGCATACCAAGAGACCCAGTACTTC | NA | TRBV5-1 | NA | TRBJ2-5
CASTLDSGNTIYF | TGTGCCAGTACCTTAGACTCTGGAAACACCATATATTTT | NA | TRBV19 | NA | TRBJ1-3
CASSLGGINEQFF | TGCGCCAGCAGCTTGGGCGGTATCAATGAGCAGTTCTTC | NA | TRBV5-1 | NA | TRBJ2-1
CASSFTTGLAEAFF | TGTGCCAGCAGCTTTACCACAGGGCTCGCTGAAGCTTTCTTT | NA | TRBV7-9 | NA | TRBJ1-1
CASRPLKRAGGSDTQYF | TGTGCCAGTAGACCCCTTAAGCGAGCGGGAGGGTCGGATACGCAGTATTTT | once | TRBV19 | TRBD2 | TRBJ2-3
CASSSSDLLGHYEQYF | TGTGCCAGCAGTTCGTCAGACTTATTGGGGCATTACGAGCAGTACTTC | few | TRBV6-6 | NA | TRBJ2-7
CASSVAVTYNYGYTF | TGTGCCAGCAGTGTGGCAGTTACTTATAACTATGGCTACACCTTC | NA | TRBV2 | NA | TRBJ1-2
CSVAEQGKNTEAFF | TGCAGCGTTGCTGAACAGGGAAAGAACACTGAAGCTTTCTTT | NA | TRBV29-1 | NA | TRBJ1-1
CASSWAGNYGYTF | TGTGCCAGCAGTTGGGCCGGTAACTATGGCTACACCTTC | NA | TRBV28 | NA | TRBJ1-2
CASSFGQINSPLHF | TGTGCCAGCAGTTTTGGACAGATTAATTCACCCCTCCACTTT | NA | TRBV7-8 | NA | TRBJ1-6
CAWSALGQVYGYTF | TGTGCCTGGAGTGCTTTAGGGCAGGTCTATGGCTACACCTTC | few | TRBV30 | NA | TRBJ1-2
CAWSVRDGYTF | TGTGCCTGGAGTGTAAGGGATGGCTACACCTTC | NA | TRBV30 | NA | TRBJ1-2
CASSSPRVRYGYTF | TGTGCCAGCAGTTCCCCCAGGGTTAGGTATGGCTACACCTTC | NA | TRBV6-5 | NA | TRBJ1-2
CASEGQGAETQYF | TGTGCCAGTGAGGGGCAGGGGGCTGAGACCCAGTACTTC | NA | TRBV19 | TRBD1 | TRBJ2-5
CAISESLFSGNTIYF | TGTGCCATCAGTGAGTCGTTATTCTCTGGAAACACCATATATTTT | NA | TRBV10-3 | NA | TRBJ1-3
CASFPLGATEPQHF | TGTGCCAGCTTTCCATTGGGGGCTACGGAGCCCCAGCATTTT | NA | TRBV28 | NA | TRBJ1-5
CASSLGQGISYNEQFF | TGTGCCAGCAGCTTAGGTCAGGGAATCTCCTACAATGAGCAGTTCTTC | NA | TRBV7-2 | NA | TRBJ2-1
CASSLGQPFTEAFF | TGTGCCAGCAGCCTAGGACAGCCTTTCACTGAAGCTTTCTTT | few | TRBV7-8 | NA | TRBJ1-1
CAGRRETEQFF | TGTGCAGGGAGGCGGGAGACTGAGCAGTTCTTC | NA | TRBV7-6 | TRBD2 | TRBJ2-1
CASSPQRGHGELFF | TGTGCCAGCAGTCCCCAGAGGGGCCACGGGGAGCTGTTTTTT | NA | TRBV6-5 | NA | TRBJ2-2
CASGLAGDLGSYNEQFF | TGCGCCAGCGGACTAGCGGGAGATTTGGGCTCCTACAATGAGCAGTTCTTC | once | TRBV5-1 | TRBD2 | TRBJ2-1
CASSQVDRDTEAFF | TGTGCCAGCAGCCAAGTCGACAGGGACACTGAAGCTTTCTTT | NA | TRBV4-2 | TRBD1 | TRBJ1-1
CASSLNRGLNTEAFF | TGTGCCAGCAGCCTTAATAGGGGCTTGAACACTGAAGCTTTCTTT | NA | TRBV4-2 | NA | TRBJ1-1
CASSLGGPSTDTQYF | TGCGCCAGCAGCTTGGGTGGGCCCAGCACAGATACGCAGTATTTT | NA | TRBV5-1 | NA | TRBJ2-3
CASSQDSGSQFYGYTF | TGCGCCAGCAGCCAAGATAGCGGGTCCCAATTCTATGGCTACACCTTC | NA | TRBV4-3 | NA | TRBJ1-2